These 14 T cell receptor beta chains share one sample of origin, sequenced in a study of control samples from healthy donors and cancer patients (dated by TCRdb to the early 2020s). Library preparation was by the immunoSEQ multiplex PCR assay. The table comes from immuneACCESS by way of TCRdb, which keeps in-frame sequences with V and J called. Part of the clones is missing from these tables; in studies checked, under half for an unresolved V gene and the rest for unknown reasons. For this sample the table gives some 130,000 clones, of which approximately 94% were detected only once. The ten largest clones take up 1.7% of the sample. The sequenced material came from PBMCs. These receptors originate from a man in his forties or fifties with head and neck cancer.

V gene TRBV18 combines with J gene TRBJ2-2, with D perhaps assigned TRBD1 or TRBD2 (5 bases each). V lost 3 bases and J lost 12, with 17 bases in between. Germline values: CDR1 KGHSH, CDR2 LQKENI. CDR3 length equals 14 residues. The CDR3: CASSPNVGRGKLFF. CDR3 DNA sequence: TGTGCCAGCTCACCCAACGTGGGGCGAGGGAAGCTGTTTTTT.

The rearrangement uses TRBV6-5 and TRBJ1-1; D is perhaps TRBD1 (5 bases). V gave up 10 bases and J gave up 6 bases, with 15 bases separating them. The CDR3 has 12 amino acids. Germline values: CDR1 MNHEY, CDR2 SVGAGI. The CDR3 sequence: CATRGSISEAFF. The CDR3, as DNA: TGTGCCACCCGGGGGTCGATATCTGAAGCTTTCTTT.

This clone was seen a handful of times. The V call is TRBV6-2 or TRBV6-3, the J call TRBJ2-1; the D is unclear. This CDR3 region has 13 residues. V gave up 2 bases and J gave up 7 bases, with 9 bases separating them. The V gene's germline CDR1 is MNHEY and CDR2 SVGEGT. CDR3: CASSYAQLNEQFF. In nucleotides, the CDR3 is TGTGCCAGCAGTTACGCACAGCTTAATGAGCAGTTCTTC.

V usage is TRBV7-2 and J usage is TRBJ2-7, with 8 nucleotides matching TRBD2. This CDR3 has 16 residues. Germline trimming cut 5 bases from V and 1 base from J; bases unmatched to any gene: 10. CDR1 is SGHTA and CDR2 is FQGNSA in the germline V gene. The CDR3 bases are TGTGCCAGCAGCGCGGCCACTAGCGGACTTTCCTACGAGCAGTACTTC. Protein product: CASSAATSGLSYEQYF.

CDR3 coding DNA: TGCGCCAGCAGCCAAGAACGGATCCAGGGACATAATTCACCCCTCCACTTT. Its translation: CASSQERIQGHNSPLHF. The chain uses TRBV4-3 and TRBJ1-6; D might be TRBD1 (5 bases). V was cut by 0 bases and J by 5 bases, with 14 bases left in between. CDR1 and CDR2 from the germline V gene are LGHNA and YSLEER. The CDR3 is made up of 17 amino acids.

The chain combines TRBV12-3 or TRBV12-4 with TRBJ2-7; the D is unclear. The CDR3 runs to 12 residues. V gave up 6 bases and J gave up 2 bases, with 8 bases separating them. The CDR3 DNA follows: TGTGCCAGCAGCCCTAATACCTACGAGCAGTACTTC. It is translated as CASSPNTYEQYF.

CDR3 nucleotide sequence: TGTGCCAGCAGTGACCAGAGCCGCAATCAGCCCCAGCATTTT. It translates to CASSDQSRNQPQHF. V gene TRBV2 combines with J gene TRBJ1-5; no reliable D call. V lost 3 bases and J lost 2, with 8 bases in between. The germline V gene has CDR1 SNHLY and CDR2 FYNNEI. The CDR3 runs to 14 residues.

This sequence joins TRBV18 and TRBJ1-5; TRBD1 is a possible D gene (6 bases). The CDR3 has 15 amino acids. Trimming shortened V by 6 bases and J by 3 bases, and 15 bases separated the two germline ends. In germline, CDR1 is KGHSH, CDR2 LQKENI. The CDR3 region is CASSPWGGPNQPQHF. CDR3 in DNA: TGTGCCAGCTCTCCCTGGGGGGGGCCCAATCAGCCCCAGCATTTT. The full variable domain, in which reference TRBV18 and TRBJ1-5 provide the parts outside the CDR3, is NAGVMQNPRHLVRRRGQEARLRCSPMKGHSHVYWYRQLPEEGLKFMVYLQKENIIDESGMPKERFSAEFPKEGPSILRIQQVVRGDSAAYFCASSPWGGPNQPQHFGDGTRLSIL.

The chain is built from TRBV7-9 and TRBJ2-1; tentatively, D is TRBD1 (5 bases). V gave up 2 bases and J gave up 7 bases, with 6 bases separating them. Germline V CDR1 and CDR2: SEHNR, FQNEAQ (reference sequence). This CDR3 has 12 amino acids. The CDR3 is CASSLRGNEQFF. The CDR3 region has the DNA TGTGCCAGCAGCTTAAGGGGAAATGAGCAGTTCTTC.

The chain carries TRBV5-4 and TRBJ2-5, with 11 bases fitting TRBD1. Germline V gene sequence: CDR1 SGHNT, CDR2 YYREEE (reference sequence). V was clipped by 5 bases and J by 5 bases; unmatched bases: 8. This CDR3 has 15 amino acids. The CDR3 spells CASRPDRGLRETQYF. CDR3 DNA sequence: TGTGCCAGCAGACCGGACAGGGGGCTTAGGGAGACCCAGTACTTC.

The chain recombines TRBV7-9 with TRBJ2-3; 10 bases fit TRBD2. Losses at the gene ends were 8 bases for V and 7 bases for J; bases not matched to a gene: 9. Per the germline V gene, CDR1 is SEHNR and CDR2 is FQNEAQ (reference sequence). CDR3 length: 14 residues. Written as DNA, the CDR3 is TGTGCCAGCTCCGAGCGGGGGGGCCGAAATACGCAGTATTTT. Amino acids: CASSERGGRNTQYF.

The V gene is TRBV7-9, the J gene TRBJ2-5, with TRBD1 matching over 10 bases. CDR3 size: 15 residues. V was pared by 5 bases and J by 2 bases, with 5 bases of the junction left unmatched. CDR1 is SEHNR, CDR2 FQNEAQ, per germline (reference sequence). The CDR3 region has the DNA TGTGCCAGCAGCATGACAGGGGGCTTACAAGAGACCCAGTACTTC. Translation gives CASSMTGGLQETQYF.

CDR3 in amino acids: CASRKAGTVNTEAFF. The CDR3 DNA reads as TGTGCCAGCAGGAAAGCAGGGACAGTGAACACTGAAGCTTTCTTT. J is TRBJ1-1 and V is TRBV6-5; 7 nucleotides align to TRBD1. The CDR3 loop spans 15 amino acids. Trimming cost V 6 bases and J 0 bases; bases outside gene matches: 7. Germline V gene data show CDR1 as MNHEY and CDR2 as SVGAGI.

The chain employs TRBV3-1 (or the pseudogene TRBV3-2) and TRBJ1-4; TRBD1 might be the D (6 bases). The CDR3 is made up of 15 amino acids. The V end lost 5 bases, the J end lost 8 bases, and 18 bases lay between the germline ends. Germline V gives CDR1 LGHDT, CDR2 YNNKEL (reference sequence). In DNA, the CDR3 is TGTGCCAGCAGCGACCATGGGGGCTCAGGAGAAAAACTGTTTTTT. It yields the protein CASSDHGGSGEKLFF.